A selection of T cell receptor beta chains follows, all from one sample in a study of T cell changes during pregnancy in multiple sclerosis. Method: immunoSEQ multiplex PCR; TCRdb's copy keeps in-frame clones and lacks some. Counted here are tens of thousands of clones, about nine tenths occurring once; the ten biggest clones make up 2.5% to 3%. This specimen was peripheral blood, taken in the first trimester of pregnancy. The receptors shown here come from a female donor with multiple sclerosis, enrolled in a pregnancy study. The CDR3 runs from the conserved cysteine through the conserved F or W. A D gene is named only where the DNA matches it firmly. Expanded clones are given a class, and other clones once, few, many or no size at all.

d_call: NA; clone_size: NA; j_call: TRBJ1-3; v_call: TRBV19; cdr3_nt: TGTGCCAGTAGTTCAGGGTACGGAAACACCATATATTTT; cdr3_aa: CASSSGYGNTIYF
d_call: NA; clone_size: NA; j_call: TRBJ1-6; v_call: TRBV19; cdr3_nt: TGTGCCAGTCAGACGGGGGGAGCTTCACCCCTCCACTTT; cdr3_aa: CASQTGGASPLHF
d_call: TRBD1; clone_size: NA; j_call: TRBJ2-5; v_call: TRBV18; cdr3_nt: TGTGCCAGCTCACCGGGACAGGGTGAGACCCAGTACTTC; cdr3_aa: CASSPGQGETQYF
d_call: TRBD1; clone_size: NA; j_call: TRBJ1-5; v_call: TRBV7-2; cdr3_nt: TGTGCCAGCAGCCGTACAGGGGGTAGGCAGCCCCAGCATTTT; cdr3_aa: CASSRTGGRQPQHF
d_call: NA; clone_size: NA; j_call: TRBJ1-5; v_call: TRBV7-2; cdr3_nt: TGTGCCAGCAGCTTAGTAAGGTCTACCAGGTCCCAGCCCCAGCATTTT; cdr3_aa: CASSLVRSTRSQPQHF
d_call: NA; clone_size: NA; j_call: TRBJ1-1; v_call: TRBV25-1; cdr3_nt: TGTGCCAGCAGGGACAACAGGGCTATGAACACTGAAGCTTTCTTT; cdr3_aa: CASRDNRAMNTEAFF
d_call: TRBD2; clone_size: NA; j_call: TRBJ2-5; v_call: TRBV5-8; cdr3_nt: TGTGCCAGCAGCCGGCCTAGCGGCCAAGAGACCCAGTACTTC; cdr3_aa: CASSRPSGQETQYF
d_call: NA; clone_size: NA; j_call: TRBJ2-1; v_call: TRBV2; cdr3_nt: TGTGCCAGCAGTGGGACAGACCTCGGTGAGCAGTTCTTC; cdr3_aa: CASSGTDLGEQFF
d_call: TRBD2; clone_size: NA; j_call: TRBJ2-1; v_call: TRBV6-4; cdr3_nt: TGTGCCAGCAGTGCCTCTAGCGGGAGGCGACTCGTTGAGCAGTTCTTC; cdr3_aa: CASSASSGRRLVEQFF
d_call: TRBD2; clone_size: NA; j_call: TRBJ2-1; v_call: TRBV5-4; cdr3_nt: TGTGCCAGCAGCACCAAAACTAGCGGGGGCCAAAATGAGCAGTTCTTC; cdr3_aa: CASSTKTSGGQNEQFF
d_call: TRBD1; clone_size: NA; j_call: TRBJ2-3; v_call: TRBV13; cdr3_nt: TGTGCCAGCAGCGTCGGGACAGGGCTAACAGATACGCAGTATTTT; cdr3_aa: CASSVGTGLTDTQYF
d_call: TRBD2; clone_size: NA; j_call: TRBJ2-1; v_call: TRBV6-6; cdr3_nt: TGTGCCAGCAGACCCGGGGGGGCTGCCTACAATGAGCAGTTCTTC; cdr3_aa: CASRPGGAAYNEQFF
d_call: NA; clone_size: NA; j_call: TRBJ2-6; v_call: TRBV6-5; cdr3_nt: TGTGCCAGCAGTACAGGGGCCAACGTCCTGACTTTC; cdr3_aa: CASSTGANVLTF
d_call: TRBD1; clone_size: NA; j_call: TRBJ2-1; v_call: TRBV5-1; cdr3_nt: TGCGCCAGCAGCTCCGGAGGGACAGGGGTGAATGAGCAGTTCTTC; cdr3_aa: CASSSGGTGVNEQFF
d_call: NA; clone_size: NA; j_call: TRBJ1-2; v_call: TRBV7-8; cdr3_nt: TGTGCCAGCAGCTTAGATGCGGTGAGCTATGGCTACACCTTC; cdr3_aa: CASSLDAVSYGYTF
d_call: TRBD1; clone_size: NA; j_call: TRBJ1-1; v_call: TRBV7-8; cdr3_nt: TGTGCCAGCAGCTTAGGGACAGGCACGAACACTGAAGCTTTCTTT; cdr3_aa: CASSLGTGTNTEAFF
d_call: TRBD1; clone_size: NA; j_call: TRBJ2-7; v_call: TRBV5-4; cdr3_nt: TGTGCCAGCAGCCTGAGGGACAGCCGATACGAGCAGTACTTC; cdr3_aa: CASSLRDSRYEQYF
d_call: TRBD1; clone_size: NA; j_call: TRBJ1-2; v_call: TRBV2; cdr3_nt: TGTGCCAGCAGTGGGGTACCAAAGGGGACAGGGTGGGCCGGCTACACCTTC; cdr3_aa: CASSGVPKGTGWAGYTF
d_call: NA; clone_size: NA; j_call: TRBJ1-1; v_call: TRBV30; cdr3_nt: TGTGCCTGGAGCACCGGGGGGTCCCTCACTGAAGCTTTCTTT; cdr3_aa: CAWSTGGSLTEAFF
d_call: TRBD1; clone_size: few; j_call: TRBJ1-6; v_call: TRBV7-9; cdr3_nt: TGTGCCAGCAGCTTACCACAGGGGATCGAAAATTCACCCCTCCACTTT; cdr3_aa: CASSLPQGIENSPLHF
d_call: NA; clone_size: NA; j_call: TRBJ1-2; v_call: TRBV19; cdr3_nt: TGTGCCAGTAGAGACCCTGGGGAGGGGGACTATGGCTACACCTTC; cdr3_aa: CASRDPGEGDYGYTF
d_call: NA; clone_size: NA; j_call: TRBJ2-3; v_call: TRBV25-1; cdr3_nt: TGTGCCAGCGCCGGCGGGTATGGAGATACGCAGTATTTT; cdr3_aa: CASAGGYGDTQYF
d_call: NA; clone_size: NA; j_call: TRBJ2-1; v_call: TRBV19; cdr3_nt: TGTGCCAGTTCGATAGGGGCTGAGCAGTTCTTC; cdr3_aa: CASSIGAEQFF
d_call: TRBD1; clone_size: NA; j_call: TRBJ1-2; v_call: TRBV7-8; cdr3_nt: TGTGCCAGCAGCGTTCGTGGACAGGGAACAAAGGGCTACACCTTC; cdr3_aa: CASSVRGQGTKGYTF
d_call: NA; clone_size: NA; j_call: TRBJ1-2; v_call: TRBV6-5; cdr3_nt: TGTGCCAGCAGTCATGACAGGAACGGCTATGGCTACACCTTC; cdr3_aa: CASSHDRNGYGYTF
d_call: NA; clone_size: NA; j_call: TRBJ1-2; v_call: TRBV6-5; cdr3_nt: TGTGCCAGTCGAACAGGGACGAGGGATGGCTACACCTTC; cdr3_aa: CASRTGTRDGYTF
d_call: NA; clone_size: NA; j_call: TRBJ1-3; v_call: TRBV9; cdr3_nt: TGTGCCAGCAGCGCCCGGGACTTCATTGCGTCCACCATATATTTT; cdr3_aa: CASSARDFIASTIYF
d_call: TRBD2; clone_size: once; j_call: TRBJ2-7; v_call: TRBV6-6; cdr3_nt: TGTGCCAGCAGCCACGGGGAGGGCGGGAGGGCCTACGAGCAGTACTTC; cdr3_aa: CASSHGEGGRAYEQYF
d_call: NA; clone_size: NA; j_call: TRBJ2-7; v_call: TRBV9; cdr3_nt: TGTGCCAGCCAACCACGGGAGCAGTACTTC; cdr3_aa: CASQPREQYF
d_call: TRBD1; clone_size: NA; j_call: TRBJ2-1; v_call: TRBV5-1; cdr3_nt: TGCGCCAGCAGCTTGGGAGGGACAGCAAACAATGAGCAGTTCTTC; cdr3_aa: CASSLGGTANNEQFF
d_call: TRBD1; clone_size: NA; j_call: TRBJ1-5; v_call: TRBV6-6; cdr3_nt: TGTGCCAGCAGCCGGGGACAGGATCAGCCCCAGCATTTT; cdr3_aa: CASSRGQDQPQHF
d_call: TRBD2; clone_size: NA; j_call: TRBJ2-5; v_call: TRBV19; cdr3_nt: TGTGCCAGTAGTATTAGCGGGTACGGAGAGACCCAGTACTTC; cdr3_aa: CASSISGYGETQYF
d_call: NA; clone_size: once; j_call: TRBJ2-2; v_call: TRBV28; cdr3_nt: TGTGCCAGCAGTTTAACAGGCCAACAAAACACCGGGGAGCTGTTTTTT; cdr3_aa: CASSLTGQQNTGELFF
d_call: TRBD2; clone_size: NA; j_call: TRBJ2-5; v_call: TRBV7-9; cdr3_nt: TGTGCCAGCAGCTTTAGACTAGCGGGGGGCCGGCAAGAGACCCAGTACTTC; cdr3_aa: CASSFRLAGGRQETQYF
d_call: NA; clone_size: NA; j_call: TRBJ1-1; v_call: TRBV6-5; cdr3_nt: TGTGCCAGCGGGGAGGCTAACACTGAAGCTTTCTTT; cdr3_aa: CASGEANTEAFF
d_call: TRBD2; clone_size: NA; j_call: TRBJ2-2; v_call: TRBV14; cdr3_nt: TGTGCCAGCAGCCAAGTCCGGGGGGGCACCGGGGAGCTGTTTTTT; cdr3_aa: CASSQVRGGTGELFF
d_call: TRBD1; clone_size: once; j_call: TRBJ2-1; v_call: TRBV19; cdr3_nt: TGTGCCAGTAGTAGGGGGGACAGGGACTCCTACAATGAGCAGTTCTTC; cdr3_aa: CASSRGDRDSYNEQFF
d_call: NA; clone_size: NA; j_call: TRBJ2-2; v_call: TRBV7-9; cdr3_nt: TGTGCCAGCAGGCTCCTAGCTCCCGGGGAGCTGTTTTTT; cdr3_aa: CASRLLAPGELFF
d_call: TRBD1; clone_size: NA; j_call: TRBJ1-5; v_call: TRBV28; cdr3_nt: TGTGCCAGCAGTCAAACAGGGGTTCTTAGCAATCAGCCCCAGCATTTT; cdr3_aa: CASSQTGVLSNQPQHF
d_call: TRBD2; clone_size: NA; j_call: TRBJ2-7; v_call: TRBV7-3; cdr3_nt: TGTGCCAGCAGCCCTGCCGCGGGAGGGTCCTACGAGCAGTACTTC; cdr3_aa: CASSPAAGGSYEQYF
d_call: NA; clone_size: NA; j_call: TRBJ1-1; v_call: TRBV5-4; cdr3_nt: TGTGCCAGCAGCTTGGACAGGGAAAGCGCTTTCTTT; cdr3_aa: CASSLDRESAFF
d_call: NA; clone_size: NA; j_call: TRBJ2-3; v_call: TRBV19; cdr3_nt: TGTGCCAGTAGGAGTCAGAGGGATGGGACAGATACGCAGTATTTT; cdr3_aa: CASRSQRDGTDTQYF